The 14 T cell receptor beta chains reported below all come from one sample, sequenced in a study of CD8+ T cells in alopecia areata. The treatment denotes: oral pan-JAK inhibitor, 5-10 mg twice daily. cDNA reverse transcribed from extracted RNA served as the sequencing template. Sequencing was performed with immunoSEQ multiplex PCR; in TCRdb, only in-frame clones are kept and a portion is missing. The repertoire consists of some 170,000 clones, with around 58% occurring once and the leading ten covering 16%. Source: CD4+ T cells sorted from blood, taken at week 56, from a patient treated with tofacitinib. These receptors all come from a human donor with alopecia areata.

The chain combines TRBV14 with TRBJ2-4, with D possibly matching TRBD1 (6 bases). Germline V lookup: CDR1 SGHDN, CDR2 FVKESK. This CDR3 spans 13 amino acids. Between the trimmed V and J ends, which lost 0 bases and 14 bases, there was a span of 14 bases. CDR3 amino acids: CASSQDRSGTKYF. The CDR3, as DNA: TGTGCCAGCAGCCAAGATCGGTCGGGGACAAAGTACTTC.

This chain links TRBV6-4 with TRBJ2-3; D is uncertain. The CDR3 runs 15 residues. Germline-derived CDR1 and CDR2 are MRHNA and SNTAGT. V dropped 0 bases and J dropped 0 bases, with 7 bases sitting between them. The CDR3 coding sequence is TGTGCCAGCAGTGACTCCGGAGTTAGCACAGATACGCAGTATTTT. Encoded protein: CASSDSGVSTDTQYF.

V is TRBV18 and J is TRBJ2-7; a possible D gene is TRBD2 (5 bases). The CDR3 extends over 16 amino acids. Germline V gene data show CDR1 as KGHSH and CDR2 as LQKENI. Trimming left V 0 bases short and J 0 bases short, with 12 bases between. Here the CDR3 reads CASSPPFGVRSYEQYF. CDR3 nucleotide sequence: TGTGCCAGCTCACCACCTTTCGGGGTCCGCTCCTACGAGCAGTACTTC. Full variable domain (outside the CDR3, taken from reference TRBV18 and TRBJ2-7): NAGVMQNPRHLVRRRGQEARLRCSPMKGHSHVYWYRQLPEEGLKFMVYLQKENIIDESGMPKERFSAEFPKEGPSILRIQQVVRGDSAAYFCASSPPFGVRSYEQYFGPGTRLTVT.

The table lists this clone with a few counts. This chain uses TRBV29-1 with TRBJ1-2; 8 bases line up with TRBD1. CDR1 and CDR2 from the germline V gene are SQVTM and ANQGSEA. CDR3 length: 15 amino acids. Trimming cost V 5 bases and J 4 bases; bases outside gene matches: 12. CDR3 sequence: CSVSRGAGGSYGYTF. DNA of the CDR3: TGCAGCGTTTCTCGAGGTGCAGGGGGCTCCTATGGCTACACCTTC. Supplemented by reference TRBV29-1 and TRBJ1-2, the full variable domain reads SAVISQKPSRDICQRGTSLTIQCQVDSQVTMMFWYRQQPGQSLTLIATANQGSEATYESGFVIDKFPISRPNLTFSTLTVSNMSPEDSSIYLCSVSRGAGGSYGYTFGSGTRLTVV.

The J gene is TRBJ2-5, the V gene TRBV7-9; 9 bases line up with TRBD2. Germline trimming cut 5 bases from V and 5 bases from J; bases unmatched to any gene: 9. The CDR3 runs 15 residues. Germline V gives CDR1 SEHNR, CDR2 FQNEAQ (reference sequence). The CDR3 spells CASSPMRGGEETQYF. DNA for the CDR3: TGTGCCAGCAGCCCAATGCGGGGGGGCGAGGAGACCCAGTACTTC.

This clone has just one count. This rearrangement joins TRBV9 to TRBJ1-5, with D unclear. This CDR3 spans 14 amino acids. Trimming pared 3 bases from V and 3 bases from J, leaving 10 bases between. CDR1 SGDLS and CDR2 YYNGEE come from the germline V gene. The CDR3 DNA follows: TGTGCCAGCAGCGCGGGTTGGCTCAATCAGCCCCAGCATTTT. It translates to CASSAGWLNQPQHF. Looking up the rest from reference TRBV9 and TRBJ1-5 gives the full variable domain: DSGVTQTPKHLITATGQRVTLRCSPRSGDLSVYWYQQSLDQGLQFLIQYYNGEERAKGNILERFSAQQFPDLHSELNLSSLELGDSALYFCASSAGWLNQPQHFGDGTRLSIL.

The genes are TRBV29-1 and TRBJ2-1; TRBD2 matches 10 bases. Germline CDR1 SQVTM, CDR2 ANQGSEA. There are 15 residues in the CDR3. Trimming took 6 bases from V and 1 from J; bases not matched to a gene: 6. CDR3 in amino acids: CSVPAGGMSYNEQFF. The CDR3 DNA is TGCAGCGTCCCAGCGGGGGGGATGTCCTACAATGAGCAGTTCTTC.

The chain employs TRBV29-1 and TRBJ2-5; D is tentatively TRBD1 or TRBD2 (5 bases each). Germline values: CDR1 SQVTM, CDR2 ANQGSEA. V lost 4 bases, J lost 4 bases, and 10 bases lay in between. CDR3 size: 12 residues. The CDR3 region is CSVAGRRETQYF. In DNA, the CDR3 is TGCAGCGTTGCGGGACGGCGAGAGACCCAGTACTTC.

The gene calls are TRBV6-5 and TRBJ2-5, with D tentatively TRBD1 (6 bases). The CDR3 covers 14 residues. Germline-derived CDR1 and CDR2 are MNHEY and SVGAGI. Trimming pared 4 bases from V and 3 bases from J, leaving 12 bases between. Here the CDR3 DNA reads TGTGCCAGCAGTTCCACCTACAGGGAAGAGACCCAGTACTTC. Amino acid sequence: CASSSTYREETQYF.

Here the CDR3 DNA reads TGCGCCAGCAGCTTGGGGACTATCACAGATACGCAGTATTTT. Translation: CASSLGTITDTQYF. The rearrangement uses TRBV5-1 and TRBJ2-3, with D perhaps TRBD2 (6 bases). The CDR3 is 14 amino acids. V was shortened by 0 bases and J by 2 bases, with 7 bases between the two germline ends. Per the germline V gene, CDR1 is SGHRS and CDR2 is YFSETQ.

The V and J genes are TRBV6-5 and TRBJ2-5; no clear D gene. The V gene lost 6 bases and the J gene lost 1 base, with 3 bases spanning the gap. CDR1 MNHEY and CDR2 SVGAGI come from the germline V gene. The CDR3 is 11 amino acids. CDR3 region: CASRTQETQYF. The DNA of the CDR3 is TGTGCCAGCAGAACCCAAGAGACCCAGTACTTC.

The chain recombines TRBV4-1 with TRBJ1-2, with a tentative D call TRBD1 (5 bases). Germline CDR1 and CDR2: MGHRA and YSYEKL. This CDR3 is 15 amino acids long. Trimming took 3 bases from V and 4 from J, leaving 15 bases between them. The CDR3 nucleotides are TGCGCCAGCAGCCATCCCCGTGAGGGGATCTATGGCTACACCTTC. This gives the protein CASSHPREGIYGYTF.

This clone was picked up a small number of times. J is TRBJ2-1 and V is TRBV5-1, with TRBD1 matching over 7 bases. CDR1 is SGHRS, CDR2 YFSETQ, per germline. This CDR3 region has 14 residues. V was pared by 5 bases and J by 3 bases, with 5 bases of the junction left unmatched. The CDR3 loop is CASSGTANYNEQFF. CDR3 coding DNA: TGCGCCAGCAGTGGGACAGCCAACTACAATGAGCAGTTCTTC.

The V call is TRBV14, the J call TRBJ1-1; no reliable D call. V was pared by 8 bases and J by 0 bases, with 7 bases between. This CDR3 is 12 amino acids long. Germline V gene sequence: CDR1 SGHDN, CDR2 FVKESK. CDR3 in amino acids: CASGRLNTEAFF. CDR3 coding DNA: TGTGCCAGCGGGAGGTTGAACACTGAAGCTTTCTTT.